The clone carrying this TCR beta chain showed up many times. What it binds is unknown. CDR1 SGHAT and CDR2 FQNNGV come from the germline V gene. V was clipped by 3 bases and J by 0 bases; unmatched bases: 6. The CDR3 contains 18 residues. The sample originates from a study of early T cells in non-severe SARS-CoV-2 infection. Study-level information: Unsorted whole-blood RNA was sequenced in bulk, leaving chains unpaired. Study-level findings and limits: Clonotype matching in VDJdb favored anti-spike CD8 responses and did not capture private and CD4 specificities.

The protocol attached unique molecular identifiers to individual cDNA molecules. TCRdb reprocessed the 5' RACE reads via MiXCR and lists one record per CDR3 protein. The sample yields approximately 98,000 distinct CDR3 sequences, 12% seen once. The source material was whole blood. The chain has TRBV11-2 and TRBJ2-3; 13 bases map to TRBD2. The origin of this receptor is an adult who was a healthcare worker with PCR-confirmed SARS-CoV-2 infection or an uninfected control (not recorded which). Written as DNA, the CDR3 is TGTGCCAGCAGCTTGGGACCGGGACTAGCGGGGAGCACAGATACGCAGTATTTT. Its translation is CASSLGPGLAGSTDTQYF.